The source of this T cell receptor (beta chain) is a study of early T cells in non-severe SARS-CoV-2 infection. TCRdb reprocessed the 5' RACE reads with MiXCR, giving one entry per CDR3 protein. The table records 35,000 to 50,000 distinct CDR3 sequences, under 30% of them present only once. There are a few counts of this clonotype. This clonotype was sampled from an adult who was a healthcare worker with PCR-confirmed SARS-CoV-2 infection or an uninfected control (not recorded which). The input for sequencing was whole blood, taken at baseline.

The CDR3 is CASSPLTREQYF. The CDR3 DNA is TGTGCCAGCTCACCGCTAACTCGAGAGCAGTACTTC. The V call is TRBV18, the J call TRBJ2-7, with D uncertain. The V gene lost 3 bases and the J gene lost 7 bases, with 10 bases spanning the gap. The CDR3 spans 12 residues. CDR1 KGHSH and CDR2 LQKENI come from the germline V gene.